The present entry profiles one T cell receptor (beta chain) with its context. The antigen is not known. This specimen belongs to a study of early T cells in non-severe SARS-CoV-2 infection. The germline gives CDR1 SGHNT, CDR2 YYREEE (reference sequence). V dropped 1 base and J dropped 7; count of bases not matched to a gene: 4. The CDR3 has 16 amino acids. Individual cDNA molecules received unique molecular identifiers during library preparation. TCRdb passed the 5' RACE reads through MiXCR, listing each CDR3 protein once. In the table there are approximately 73,000 distinct CDR3 sequences, 9.5% to 15% of which are singletons. Study-wide results and caveats: VDJdb-based matching was biased toward anti-spike CD8 responses and missed private and CD4 specificities.

V and J are TRBV5-4 and TRBJ1-6; 11 bases fit TRBD1. This clonotype was obtained from an adult who was a healthcare worker with PCR-confirmed SARS-CoV-2 infection or an uninfected control (not recorded which). Sequencing used whole blood. DNA of the CDR3: TGTGCCAGCAGCTTGCCGCGGACAGGGGGCAATTCACCCCTCCACTTT. Protein: CASSLPRTGGNSPLHF.